This section outlines one T cell receptor (beta chain) sequence together with its context. What it binds is unknown. V was clipped by 0 bases and J by 11 bases; unmatched bases: 8. The CDR3 is made up of 13 amino acids. CDR1 and CDR2 from the germline V gene are DFQATT and SNEGSKA (reference sequence). These data originate in a study of blood T cells in healthy people across ages. Study findings and constraints: A greater number of naive CD4+ cells and higher diversity distinguished long-lived donors from aged donors.

Through a sample-barcoded 5' primer and a J-beta primer mix, a second PCR was run for roughly 6 to 12 cycles. TCRdb analysed the 5' RACE reads with MiXCR anew, one entry per CDR3 protein. The sample has 450,000 to 650,000 distinct CDR3 sequences, 20% to 30% seen once; the top ten hold roughly 9%. These same records also appear under a second study, on T cells of mothers and their children. From that paper: Sample barcodes and 2-4 random nucleotides were added by the M1S primer of the second PCR.

J is TRBJ2-5 and V is TRBV20-1; 8 bases map to TRBD1. Sequenced: blood. The clonotype originates from a boy younger than 18 in good health. CDR3: CSARDIAGGGQYF. Here the CDR3 DNA reads TGCAGTGCTAGAGATATAGCAGGGGGCGGGCAGTACTTC.